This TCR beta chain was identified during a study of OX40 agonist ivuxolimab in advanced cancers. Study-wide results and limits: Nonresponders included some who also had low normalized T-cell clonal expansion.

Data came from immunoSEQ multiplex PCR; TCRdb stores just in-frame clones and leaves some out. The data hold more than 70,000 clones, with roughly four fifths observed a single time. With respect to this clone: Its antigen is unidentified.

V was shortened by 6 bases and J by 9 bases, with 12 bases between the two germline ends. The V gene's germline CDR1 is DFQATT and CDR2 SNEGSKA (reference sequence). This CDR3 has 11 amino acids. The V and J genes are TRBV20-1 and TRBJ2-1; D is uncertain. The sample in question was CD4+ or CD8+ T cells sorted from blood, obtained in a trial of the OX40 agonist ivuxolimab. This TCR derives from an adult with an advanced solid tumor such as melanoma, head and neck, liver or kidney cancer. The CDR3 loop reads CSAQPQREQFF. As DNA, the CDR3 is TGCAGTGCGCAACCCCAGCGTGAGCAGTTCTTC.